Listed here is a single T cell receptor beta chain. This sample stems from a study of blood T cell repertoires in COVID-19. Study-level information: The United States, Italy and Spain provided the acute and convalescent COVID-19 samples. From T cells, B-cell-depleted T cells, or PBMCs came the material, which was cDNA or gDNA.

Authors' data handling: Nucleated cell counts were estimated from reference gene primer amplification. Measured with immunoSEQ multiplex PCR; TCRdb has only the in-frame clones, and not every one. For V, J and clone size, that table is used; D and trimming come from the DNA. This table holds about 130,000 clones, around 80% found once. The CDR3 sequence is 15 residues long. Germline V gene sequence: CDR1 SGDLS, CDR2 YYNGEE. The ends were cut back, 0 bases at V and 0 bases at J, with 7 bases in the middle. The sample comprised peripheral blood. The V gene is TRBV9, the J gene TRBJ2-1; D uncertain. The source is a man aged 65 to 85 with acute or convalescent COVID-19. CDR3 loop: CASSVVSYSYNEQFF. In DNA, the CDR3 is TGTGCCAGCAGCGTAGTGTCTTACTCCTACAATGAGCAGTTCTTC.